This TCR beta chain was captured in a study of T-cell reconstitution after alpha-beta-depleted transplantation in children. Molecular barcoding with unique molecular identifiers was used for the TCRbeta library. TCRdb redid the calling of the PCR reads with MiXCR, one entry per CDR3 protein. Of around 500,000 distinct CDR3 sequences detected, around an eighth appear once; the ten largest clones hold around 6.1%. There are many counts of this clonotype. There are 13 residues in the CDR3. Trimming at V came to 6 bases and at J to 7 bases, leaving 7 bases not matched to a gene. The chain couples TRBV12-3 or TRBV12-4 to TRBJ2-7, with 9 bases aligning to TRBD1. This clonotype was obtained from a human donor who donated a stem cell graft to a child with combined immunodeficiency. This specimen consisted of PBMCs from the stem cell graft donor, obtained from the stem cell graft. CDR3 sequence: CASSLGTGREQYF. The CDR3 DNA is TGTGCCAGCAGCCTGGGGACAGGGAGGGAGCAGTACTTC.